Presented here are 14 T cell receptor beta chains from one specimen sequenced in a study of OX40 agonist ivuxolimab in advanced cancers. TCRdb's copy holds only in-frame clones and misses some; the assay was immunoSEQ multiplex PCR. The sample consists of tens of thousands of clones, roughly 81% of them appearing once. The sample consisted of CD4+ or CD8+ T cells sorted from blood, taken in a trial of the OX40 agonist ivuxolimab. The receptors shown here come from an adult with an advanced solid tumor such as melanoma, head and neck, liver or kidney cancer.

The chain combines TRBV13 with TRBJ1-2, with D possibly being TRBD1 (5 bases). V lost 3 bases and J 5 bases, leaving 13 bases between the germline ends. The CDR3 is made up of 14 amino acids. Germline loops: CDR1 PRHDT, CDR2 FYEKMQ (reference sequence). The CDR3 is CASSFRGDGYGYTF. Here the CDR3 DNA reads TGTGCCAGCAGCTTCCGGGGGGACGGGTATGGCTACACCTTC.

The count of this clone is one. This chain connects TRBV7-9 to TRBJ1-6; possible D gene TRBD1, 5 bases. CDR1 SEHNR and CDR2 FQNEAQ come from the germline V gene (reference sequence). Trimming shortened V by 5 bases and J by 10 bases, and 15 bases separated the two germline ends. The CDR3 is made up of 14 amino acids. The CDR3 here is CASSHVGAESPLHF. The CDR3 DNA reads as TGTGCCAGCAGCCACGTTGGGGCAGAATCACCCCTCCACTTT.

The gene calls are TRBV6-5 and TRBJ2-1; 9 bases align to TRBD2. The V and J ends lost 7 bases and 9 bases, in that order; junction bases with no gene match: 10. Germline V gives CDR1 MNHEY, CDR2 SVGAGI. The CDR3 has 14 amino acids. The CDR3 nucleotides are TGTGCCAGCACCCAGTCGGCGGGAGGGAGTGAGCAGTTCTTC. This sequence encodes CASTQSAGGSEQFF.

CDR3 DNA sequence: TGTGCCAGCAGTCCCCGGGACAATCAAGAGACCCAGTACTTC. It encodes CASSPRDNQETQYF. V is TRBV11-3 and J is TRBJ2-5; D possibly corresponds to TRBD1 (6 bases). Trimming left V 6 bases short and J 2 bases short, with 13 bases between. In germline, CDR1 is SGHNT, CDR2 YENEEA. The CDR3 runs to 14 residues. The full variable domain, its missing parts supplied by reference TRBV11-3 and TRBJ2-5, is EAGVVQSPRYKIIEKKQPVAFWCNPISGHNTLYWYLQNLGQGPELLIRYENEEAVDDSQLPKDRFSAERLKGVDSTLKIQPAELGDSAVYLCASSPRDNQETQYFGPGTRLLVL.

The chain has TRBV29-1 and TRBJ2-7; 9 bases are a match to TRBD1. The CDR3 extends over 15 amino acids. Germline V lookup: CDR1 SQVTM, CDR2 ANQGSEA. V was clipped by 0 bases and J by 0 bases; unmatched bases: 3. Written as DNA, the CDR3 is TGCAGCGTTGAAGACCGGGACAGGGCCTCCTACGAGCAGTACTTC. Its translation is CSVEDRDRASYEQYF.

In nucleotides, the CDR3 is TGTGCCAGCATCAATAGGAGGTACACTGAAGCTTTCTTT. It yields the protein CASINRRYTEAFF. The rearrangement links TRBV28 to TRBJ1-1; D gene uncertain. CDR1 is MDHEN and CDR2 is SYDVKM in the germline V gene. This CDR3 is built from 13 residues. The ends were cut back, 7 bases at V and 3 bases at J, with 12 bases in the middle.

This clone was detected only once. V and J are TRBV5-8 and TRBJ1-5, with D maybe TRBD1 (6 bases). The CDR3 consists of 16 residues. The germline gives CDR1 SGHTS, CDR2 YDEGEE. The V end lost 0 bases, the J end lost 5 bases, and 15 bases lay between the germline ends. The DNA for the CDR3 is TGTGCCAGCAGCTTGGCGACAGGACCTTCTCATCAGCCCCAGCATTTT. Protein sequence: CASSLATGPSHQPQHF.

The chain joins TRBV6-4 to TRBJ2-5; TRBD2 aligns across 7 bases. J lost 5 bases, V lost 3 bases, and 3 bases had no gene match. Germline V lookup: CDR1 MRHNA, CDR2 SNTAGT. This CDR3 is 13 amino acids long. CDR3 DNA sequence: TGTGCCAGCAGTGAAAATAGCGGGGAGACCCAGTACTTC. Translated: CASSENSGETQYF.

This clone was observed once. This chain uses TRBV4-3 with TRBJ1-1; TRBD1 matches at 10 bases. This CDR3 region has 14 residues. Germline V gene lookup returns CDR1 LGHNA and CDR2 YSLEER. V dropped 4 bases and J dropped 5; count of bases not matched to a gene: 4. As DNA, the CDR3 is TGCGCCAGCAGCCCTCGGACAGGGGGGACTGAAGCTTTCTTT. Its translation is CASSPRTGGTEAFF.

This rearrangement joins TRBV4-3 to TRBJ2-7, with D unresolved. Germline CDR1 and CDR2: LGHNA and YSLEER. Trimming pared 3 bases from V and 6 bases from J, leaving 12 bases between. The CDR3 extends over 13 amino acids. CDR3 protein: CASSQFFGVEQYF. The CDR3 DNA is TGCGCCAGCAGCCAGTTTTTCGGCGTCGAGCAGTACTTC.

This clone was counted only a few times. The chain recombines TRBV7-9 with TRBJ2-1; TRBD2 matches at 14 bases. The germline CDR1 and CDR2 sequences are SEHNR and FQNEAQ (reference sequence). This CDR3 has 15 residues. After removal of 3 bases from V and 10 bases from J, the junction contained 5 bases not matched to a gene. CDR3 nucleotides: TGTGCCAGCAGCTTGACTAGCGGGGGGGCCTGGGAGCAGTTCTTC. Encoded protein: CASSLTSGGAWEQFF.

CDR3 in DNA: TGTGCCAGCAGCTTGGTCCAACCGGAGGAAGAGACCCAGTACTTC. Translation: CASSLVQPEEETQYF. J is TRBJ2-5 and V is TRBV5-4, with D perhaps TRBD2 (5 bases). The CDR3 extends over 15 amino acids. Germline V gives CDR1 SGHNT, CDR2 YYREEE (reference sequence). Trimming took off 0 bases at V and 3 bases at J, with 12 bases between the two ends. The full variable domain, its missing parts supplied by reference TRBV5-4 and TRBJ2-5, is ETGVTQSPTHLIKTRGQQVTLRCSSQSGHNTVSWYQQALGQGPQFIFQYYREEENGRGNFPPRFSGLQFPNYSSELNVNALELDDSALYLCASSLVQPEEETQYFGPGTRLLVL.

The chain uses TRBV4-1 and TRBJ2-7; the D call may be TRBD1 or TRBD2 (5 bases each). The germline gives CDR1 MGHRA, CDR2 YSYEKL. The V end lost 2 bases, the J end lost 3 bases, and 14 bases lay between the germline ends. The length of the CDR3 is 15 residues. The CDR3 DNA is TGCGCCAGCAGCCAACGGGACGGCGAGCTCTACGAGCAGTACTTC. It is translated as CASSQRDGELYEQYF.

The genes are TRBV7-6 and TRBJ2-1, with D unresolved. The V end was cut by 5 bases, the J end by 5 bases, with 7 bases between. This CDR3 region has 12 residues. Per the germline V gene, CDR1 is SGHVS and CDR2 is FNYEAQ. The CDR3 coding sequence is TGTGCCAGCAGCCCAGACGACAATGAGCAGTTCTTC. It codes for CASSPDDNEQFF.